This TCR beta chain emerged from a study of CD8 T cells in Susac syndrome. The CDR3 has 13 amino acids. Germline V gene sequence: CDR1 SGHTA, CDR2 FQGNSA. The V and J ends lost 8 bases and 0 bases respectively, with 11 bases between them. TCR beta was sequenced from blood CD8+ and CD4+ T cells. The multiple sclerosis controls were treatment-naive patients affected by stable or active relapsing-remitting disease. Random hexamers were used to reverse transcribe 0.5 to 1 ug of RNA. The amplification used immunoSEQ multiplex PCR on TCR beta CDR3; it spanned 54 Vbeta and 13 Jbeta. A single record per CDR3 protein comes from TCRdb applying MiXCR to the immunoSEQ multiplex PCR reads. The sample comprises about 290,000 distinct CDR3 sequences, 75% to 85% of which are singletons, and approximately 0.2% rests with the top ten.

Specimen: CD8+ T cells from PBMCs. This TCR was recovered from a human donor with multiple sclerosis. V and J are TRBV7-2 and TRBJ2-7; D is undetermined. The CDR3 DNA sequence: TGTGCCAGCCGAATTTACTCCTCCTACGAGCAGTACTTC. Residues: CASRIYSSYEQYF.